The 22 T cell receptor beta chains below all came from one sample that was sequenced in a study of shared clonotypes between healthy human individuals. Generated by immunoSEQ multiplex PCR, the TCRdb table keeps only in-frame clones and is missing some. Here the sample spans about 2.1 million clones, 85% to 95% being singletons. Positive CCR7 selection of CD45RO-negative cells yielded the naive CD8 cells, and terminally differentiated effector memory CD45RA+ cells were excluded. Material for sequencing was naive CD8+ T cells from PBMCs. Every receptor here comes from a man between 18 and 35 years old in good health. Some clones in this sample may be carry-over from other donors' samples.

The rearrangement joins TRBV30 to TRBJ1-1, with D possibly being TRBD1 (6 bases). The CDR3 totals 15 residues. The V end lost 0 bases, the J end lost 4 bases, and 15 bases lay between the germline ends. The germline CDR1 and CDR2 sequences are GTSNPN and SVGIG (reference sequence). The CDR3 region has the DNA TGTGCCTGGAGTGTAGGGGGACATAGGGTCACTGAAGCTTTCTTT. This sequence encodes CAWSVGGHRVTEAFF.

The gene calls are TRBV28 and TRBJ2-7, with 10 bases identical to TRBD1. Trimming removed 1 base from V and 0 bases from J; junction bases left unmatched: 3. The CDR3 sequence is 16 residues long. Germline V CDR1 and CDR2: MDHEN, SYDVKM. The CDR3 bases are TGTGCCAGCAGTTTATCCGGGACAGGGGCCTCCTACGAGCAGTACTTC. It is translated as CASSLSGTGASYEQYF.

The chain is built from TRBV7-9 and TRBJ2-5; tentatively, D is TRBD1 (5 bases). The germline V gene encodes CDR1 SEHNR and CDR2 FQNEAQ (reference sequence). The V end lost 3 bases, the J end lost 1 base, and 9 bases lay between the germline ends. CDR3 length: 14 amino acids. Written as DNA, the CDR3 is TGTGCCAGCAGCTTGACAGTCTCCCAAGAGACCCAGTACTTC. Residues: CASSLTVSQETQYF.

This clone appeared many times. This chain links TRBV4-1 with TRBJ2-3, with D perhaps matching TRBD2 (6 bases). In germline, CDR1 is MGHRA, CDR2 YSYEKL. CDR3 length: 17 residues. Trimming removed 0 bases at V and 4 bases at J, with 17 bases between. As DNA, the CDR3 is TGCGCCAGCAGCCAAGAAGTCGGACGGGGGTTTGCAGATACGCAGTATTTT. Protein sequence: CASSQEVGRGFADTQYF.

This chain links TRBV14 with TRBJ2-3, with D maybe TRBD1 (5 bases). Between the trimmed V and J ends, which lost 3 bases and 1 base, there was a span of 14 bases. Germline V gene lookup returns CDR1 SGHDN and CDR2 FVKESK. The CDR3 is made up of 16 amino acids. As DNA, the CDR3 is TGTGCCAGCAGCCAGGGGCGGCTTGCGGGCACAGATACGCAGTATTTT. This sequence encodes CASSQGRLAGTDTQYF.

V gene TRBV9 combines with J gene TRBJ2-6; 9 bases fit TRBD1. Germline trimming cut 0 bases from V and 0 bases from J; bases unmatched to any gene: 4. Germline CDR1 reads SGDLS; CDR2 reads YYNGEE. The CDR3 is 18 residues long. The CDR3 nucleotides read TGTGCCAGCAGCGTAGTCGGACAGGGGAACTCTGGGGCCAACGTCCTGACTTTC. Its protein product is CASSVVGQGNSGANVLTF.

The chain carries TRBV6-5 and TRBJ1-5; TRBD1 agrees at 7 bases. Germline CDR1 reads MNHEY; CDR2 reads SVGAGI. The ends lost 6 bases at V and 4 bases at J; junction bases unmatched: 0. This CDR3 spans 12 amino acids. The CDR3 region is CASRGQNQPQHF. CDR3 DNA sequence: TGTGCCAGCAGGGGACAGAATCAGCCCCAGCATTTT.

The chain couples TRBV5-1 to TRBJ1-4; 9 nucleotides line up with TRBD1. The CDR3 runs 14 residues. The germline gives CDR1 SGHRS, CDR2 YFSETQ. The V gene end was trimmed by 4 bases and the J gene end by 8 bases; junction bases not matched to a gene: 6. The CDR3 bases are TGCGCCAGCAGCCCGGGACAGGGAAGAGAAAAACTGTTTTTT. Translating it yields CASSPGQGREKLFF.

The chain carries TRBV4-1 and TRBJ1-2; D unresolved. The V gene's germline CDR1 is MGHRA and CDR2 YSYEKL. V lost 1 base and J lost 0, with 12 bases in between. The CDR3 covers 16 residues. CDR3 nucleotide sequence: TGCGCCAGCAGCCAAGTTCCGGGAGGGCCTAACTATGGCTACACCTTC. This sequence encodes CASSQVPGGPNYGYTF.

The chain joins TRBV4-1 to TRBJ2-3; D might be TRBD2 (6 bases). The CDR3 sequence is 16 residues long. In germline, CDR1 is MGHRA, CDR2 YSYEKL. Trimming removed 4 bases at V and 2 bases at J, with 16 bases between. The CDR3 is CASSLGGQGFTDTQYF. Here the CDR3 DNA reads TGCGCCAGCAGCCTAGGAGGGCAGGGCTTCACAGATACGCAGTATTTT.

The V call is TRBV11-2, the J call TRBJ2-7; 8 bases are a match to TRBD2. CDR1 is SGHAT, CDR2 FQNNGV, per germline. Trimming took 6 bases from V and 4 from J; bases not matched to a gene: 14. This CDR3 spans 16 amino acids. The CDR3 loop reads CASRPTSGLVRYEQYF. CDR3 nucleotides: TGTGCCAGCAGACCTACCTCGGGACTAGTTCGGTACGAGCAGTACTTC.

The rearrangement joins TRBV9 to TRBJ1-3; no firm D call. There are 16 residues in the CDR3. The germline V gene has CDR1 SGDLS and CDR2 YYNGEE. V shed 0 bases and J shed 0 bases, with 10 bases lying between them. The CDR3 loop is CASSVEGPLSGNTIYF. CDR3 in DNA: TGTGCCAGCAGCGTAGAGGGCCCTCTCTCTGGAAACACCATATATTTT.

The rearrangement joins TRBV28 to TRBJ1-1, with TRBD1 as a possible D gene (6 bases). V gave up 4 bases and J gave up 12 bases, with 21 bases separating them. The CDR3 extends over 14 amino acids. Germline-derived CDR1 and CDR2 are MDHEN and SYDVKM. The CDR3, as DNA: TGTGCCAGCAGTTGGAGGGGGGCAGGGGTCGAGCCTTTCTTT. It translates to CASSWRGAGVEPFF. Looking up the rest from reference TRBV28 and TRBJ1-1 gives the full variable domain: DVKVTQSSRYLVKRTGEKVFLECVQDMDHENMFWYRQDPGLGLRLIYFSYDVKMKEKGDIPEGYSVSREKKERFSLILESASTNQTSMYLCASSWRGAGVEPFFGQGTRLTVV.

The CDR3 is CASNWGGGTYNEQFF. The DNA of the CDR3 is TGTGCCAGCAACTGGGGCGGGGGAACCTACAATGAGCAGTTCTTC. The genes are TRBV27 and TRBJ2-1; 7 bases are shared with TRBD2. Per germline, CDR1 MNHEY and CDR2 SMNVEV (reference sequence). The length of the CDR3 is 15 residues. J lost 2 bases, V lost 7 bases, and 8 bases had no gene match.

This clone came up once. This sequence joins TRBV5-4 and TRBJ2-7, with a weak D call TRBD2 (6 bases). The CDR3 covers 14 residues. V was trimmed by 2 bases and J by 1 base, leaving 10 bases between them. Germline V CDR1 and CDR2: SGHNT, YYREEE (reference sequence). The CDR3 loop reads CASSFRDLSYEQYF. For the CDR3, the DNA is TGTGCCAGCAGCTTTCGGGACTTGTCCTACGAGCAGTACTTC.

This chain links TRBV7-9 with TRBJ2-1, with D perhaps TRBD2 (6 bases). V was pared by 5 bases and J by 7 bases, with 21 bases between. Germline assignment: CDR1 SEHNR and CDR2 FQNEAQ (reference sequence). The CDR3 covers 16 residues. CDR3 residues: CASSPPIRDFWNEQFF. The CDR3 nucleotides read TGTGCCAGCAGCCCCCCGATCCGGGACTTCTGGAATGAGCAGTTCTTC.

This chain connects TRBV29-1 to TRBJ2-2; 8 positions agree with TRBD1. Per germline, CDR1 SQVTM and CDR2 ANQGSEA. V was pared by 6 bases and J by 4 bases, with 10 bases of the junction left unmatched. The CDR3 is 15 residues long. CDR3 loop: CSVPRTGWGTGELFF. CDR3 sequence (DNA): TGCAGCGTCCCACGGACAGGGTGGGGCACCGGGGAGCTGTTTTTT.

The genes are TRBV5-1 and TRBJ2-2; perhaps TRBD2 as D (6 bases). The CDR3 is 15 residues long. Trimming took 3 bases from V and 4 from J, leaving 13 bases between them. Germline V gene data show CDR1 as SGHRS and CDR2 as YFSETQ. The CDR3 protein is CASSWRRGSTGELFF. The CDR3 DNA reads as TGCGCCAGCAGCTGGCGGAGGGGTAGCACCGGGGAGCTGTTTTTT.

J is TRBJ1-2 and V is TRBV27; a weak D match, TRBD1 (6 bases). The CDR3 runs 14 residues. V was pared by 1 base and J by 7 bases, with 13 bases between. Germline V lookup: CDR1 MNHEY, CDR2 SMNVEV (reference sequence). The CDR3 nucleotides read TGTGCCAGCAGTTTATTACAGGGAGGGTCTGGCTACACCTTC. Amino acids: CASSLLQGGSGYTF.

V usage is TRBV11-2 and J usage is TRBJ2-7; no firm D call. The V gene's germline CDR1 is SGHAT and CDR2 FQNNGV. The CDR3 is made up of 13 amino acids. The V and J ends lost 3 bases and 2 bases respectively, with 8 bases between them. The CDR3 sequence: CASSFQAPYEQYF. The CDR3 nucleotides are TGTGCCAGCAGCTTTCAGGCTCCCTACGAGCAGTACTTC.

This chain connects TRBV10-1 to TRBJ2-3; D unclear. Per the germline V gene, CDR1 is WNHNN and CDR2 is SYGVQD (reference sequence). The CDR3 sequence is 15 residues long. Trimming stripped 6 bases from V and 0 bases from J, with 13 bases between. The DNA for the CDR3 is TGCGCCAGCAGCGAAAAGTTGGGTAGCACAGATACGCAGTATTTT. Translation gives CASSEKLGSTDTQYF.

This clone turned up a few times. The rearrangement uses TRBV7-9 and TRBJ1-1; no firm D call. This CDR3 is 14 amino acids long. Trimming removed 1 base from V and 11 bases from J, with 17 bases in between. Germline V CDR1 and CDR2: SEHNR, FQNEAQ (reference sequence). The CDR3 loop is CASSLEALPMGAFF. In DNA, the CDR3 is TGTGCCAGCAGCTTAGAGGCATTACCTATGGGTGCTTTCTTT.